This entry lists 14 T cell receptor beta chains sequenced from one sample in a study of T-cell reconstitution after alpha-beta-depleted transplantation in children. This sample's TCRbeta library carried unique molecular identifier barcodes. TCRdb fed the PCR reads into MiXCR, producing one record per CDR3 protein. The sample carries about 230,000 distinct CDR3 sequences, around 12% recorded once. Specimen: PBMCs from the stem cell graft donor, collected from the stem cell graft. All receptors come from a human donor who donated a stem cell graft to a child with acute lymphoblastic leukemia.

This clonotype is a singleton in its sample. The V and J genes are TRBV11-2 and TRBJ1-4; tentatively, D is TRBD1 (6 bases). In germline, CDR1 is SGHAT, CDR2 FQNNGV. This CDR3 region has 15 residues. V was pared by 1 base and J by 8 bases, with 14 bases between. The CDR3 DNA sequence: TGTGCCAGCAGCTTAGGGGGGGCAGGGATCGAAAAACTGTTTTTT. Its translation is CASSLGGAGIEKLFF.

On this clonotype: Mismatch with germline at one junction end may stem from a read error. The V gene is TRBV19, the J gene TRBJ2-7; D is possibly TRBD2 (6 bases). CDR3 size: 10 residues. Germline CDR1 and CDR2: LNHDA and SQIVND (reference sequence). CDR3 loop: CASSMEGWFF. The CDR3, as DNA: TGTGCCAGTAGTATGGAGGGCTGGTTCTTC.

CDR3 bases: TGCGCCAGCAGCCAAGATTTTGGGCCAGGACTATTAAGCTCTGGGGCCAACGTCCTGACTTTC. Protein: CASSQDFGPGLLSSGANVLTF. The chain uses TRBV4-1 and TRBJ2-6; D may be TRBD2 (6 bases). Germline CDR1 is MGHRA and CDR2 is YSYEKL. CDR3 size: 21 residues. V lost 0 bases to trimming and J lost 0 bases, with 21 bases between them.

This clonotype was seen many times. J is TRBJ2-7 and V is TRBV20-1; a weak D match, TRBD2 (5 bases). V was pared by 1 base and J by 2 bases, with 9 bases between. Germline CDR1 and CDR2: DFQATT and SNEGSKA (reference sequence). This CDR3 comprises 13 residues. CDR3 coding DNA: TGCAGTGCTAGAGCGGGGTTGACCTACGAGCAGTACTTC. This translates into CSARAGLTYEQYF.

This clonotype was seen repeatedly, ten times or more. The V gene is TRBV25-1, the J gene TRBJ2-1; 7 bases map to TRBD2. The CDR3 covers 13 residues. The V gene end was trimmed by 4 bases and the J gene end by 14 bases; junction bases not matched to a gene: 11. The V gene's germline CDR1 is MGHDK and CDR2 SYGVNS. CDR3 amino acids: CASSANPIGREFF. The CDR3 DNA sequence: TGTGCCAGCAGTGCCAACCCCATAGGGAGGGAGTTCTTC. Using reference TRBV25-1 and TRBJ2-1 for the parts outside the CDR3, the full variable domain is EADIYQTPRYLVIGTGKKITLECSQTMGHDKMYWYQQDPGMELHLIHYSYGVNSTEKGDLSSESTVSRIRTEHFPLTLESARPSHTSQYLCASSANPIGREFFGPGTRLTVL.

This clonotype was detected many times. The chain is built from TRBV10-3 and TRBJ2-5; D gene unclear. Germline V gene sequence: CDR1 ENHRY, CDR2 SYGVKD. The length of the CDR3 is 14 residues. The V gene lost 0 bases and the J gene lost 0 bases, with 5 bases spanning the gap. Here the CDR3 reads CAISESNNQETQYF. CDR3 sequence (DNA): TGTGCCATCAGTGAGTCGAATAACCAAGAGACCCAGTACTTC.

This clonotype was seen more than once but under ten times. The chain carries TRBV20-1 and TRBJ2-5; D is undetermined. CDR1 DFQATT and CDR2 SNEGSKA come from the germline V gene (reference sequence). V was cut by 4 bases and J by 8 bases, with 14 bases left in between. The CDR3 is 12 amino acids. As DNA, the CDR3 is TGCAGTGCTACCCCATACCTGGAAACCCAGTACTTC. It codes for CSATPYLETQYF.

The chain has TRBV5-1 and TRBJ1-1; 8 bases are shared with TRBD1. This CDR3 region has 15 residues. Germline CDR1 SGHRS, CDR2 YFSETQ. V dropped 4 bases and J dropped 6; count of bases not matched to a gene: 11. In DNA form, the CDR3 reads TGCGCCAGCAGCGCCGGACAGGGCGGTATACCTGAAGCTTTCTTT. Translating gives CASSAGQGGIPEAFF.

There are many counts of this clonotype. This chain connects TRBV20-1 to TRBJ2-3, with TRBD2 as a possible D gene (7 bases). Germline assignment: CDR1 DFQATT and CDR2 SNEGSKA (reference sequence). The CDR3 sequence is 17 residues long. V lost 1 base and J 3 bases, leaving 20 bases between the germline ends. The CDR3 protein is CSARVPARGPGTDTQYF. As DNA, the CDR3 is TGCAGTGCTAGAGTCCCAGCGCGGGGGCCGGGAACAGATACGCAGTATTTT.

This chain uses TRBV2 with TRBJ2-1; tentative D call: TRBD2 (7 bases). V lost 8 bases, J lost 6 bases, and 14 bases lay in between. This CDR3 spans 13 amino acids. Germline CDR1 is SNHLY and CDR2 is FYNNEI. Here the CDR3 DNA reads TGTGCCAGCTACGGGGGGCCGGCCAATGAGCAGTTCTTC. Protein product: CASYGGPANEQFF. Together with reference TRBV2 and TRBJ2-1, the CDR3 gives the full variable domain: EPEVTQTPSHQVTQMGQEVILRCVPISNHLYFYWYRQILGQKVEFLVSFYNNEISEKSEIFDDQFSVERPDGSNFTLKIRSTKLEDSAMYFCASYGGPANEQFFGPGTRLTVL.

This clonotype was seen repeatedly, ten times or more. The rearrangement uses TRBV12-3 or TRBV12-4 and TRBJ2-1; D not certain. This CDR3 region has 14 residues. Trimming shortened V by 3 bases and J by 6 bases, and 12 bases separated the two germline ends. CDR3 sequence: CASSFSPAGNEQFF. CDR3 nucleotide sequence: TGTGCCAGCAGTTTTTCTCCTGCCGGCAATGAGCAGTTCTTC.

This clonotype has a count of ten or more. V gene TRBV7-2 combines with J gene TRBJ1-1; D gene uncertain. V dropped 5 bases and J dropped 1 base, with 11 bases sitting between them. CDR1 SGHTA and CDR2 FQGNSA come from the germline V gene. The CDR3 covers 14 residues. The CDR3 bases are TGTGCCAGCAGCCTTTATGATCCGAACACTGAAGCTTTCTTT. This gives the protein CASSLYDPNTEAFF.

This clonotype was observed a few times. The chain employs TRBV20-1 and TRBJ2-3, with 10 bases aligning to TRBD2. The germline V gene has CDR1 DFQATT and CDR2 SNEGSKA (reference sequence). Trimming at V came to 0 bases and at J to 3 bases, leaving 9 bases not matched to a gene. This CDR3 contains 17 residues. The CDR3 DNA reads as TGCAGTGCTAGAGATCCTCCTAGCGGGAGAAAAACAGATACGCAGTATTTT. It codes for CSARDPPSGRKTDTQYF.

Ten or more counts support this clonotype. This chain uses TRBV14 with TRBJ2-7, with D perhaps matching TRBD1 or TRBD2 (5 bases each). Looked up from germline, CDR1 is SGHDN and CDR2 is FVKESK. The CDR3 totals 14 residues. Trimming stripped 4 bases from V and 2 bases from J, with 12 bases between. The CDR3 region has the DNA TGTGCCAGCAGCCTTAGCGCAGGGACCTACGAGCAGTACTTC. It yields the protein CASSLSAGTYEQYF.